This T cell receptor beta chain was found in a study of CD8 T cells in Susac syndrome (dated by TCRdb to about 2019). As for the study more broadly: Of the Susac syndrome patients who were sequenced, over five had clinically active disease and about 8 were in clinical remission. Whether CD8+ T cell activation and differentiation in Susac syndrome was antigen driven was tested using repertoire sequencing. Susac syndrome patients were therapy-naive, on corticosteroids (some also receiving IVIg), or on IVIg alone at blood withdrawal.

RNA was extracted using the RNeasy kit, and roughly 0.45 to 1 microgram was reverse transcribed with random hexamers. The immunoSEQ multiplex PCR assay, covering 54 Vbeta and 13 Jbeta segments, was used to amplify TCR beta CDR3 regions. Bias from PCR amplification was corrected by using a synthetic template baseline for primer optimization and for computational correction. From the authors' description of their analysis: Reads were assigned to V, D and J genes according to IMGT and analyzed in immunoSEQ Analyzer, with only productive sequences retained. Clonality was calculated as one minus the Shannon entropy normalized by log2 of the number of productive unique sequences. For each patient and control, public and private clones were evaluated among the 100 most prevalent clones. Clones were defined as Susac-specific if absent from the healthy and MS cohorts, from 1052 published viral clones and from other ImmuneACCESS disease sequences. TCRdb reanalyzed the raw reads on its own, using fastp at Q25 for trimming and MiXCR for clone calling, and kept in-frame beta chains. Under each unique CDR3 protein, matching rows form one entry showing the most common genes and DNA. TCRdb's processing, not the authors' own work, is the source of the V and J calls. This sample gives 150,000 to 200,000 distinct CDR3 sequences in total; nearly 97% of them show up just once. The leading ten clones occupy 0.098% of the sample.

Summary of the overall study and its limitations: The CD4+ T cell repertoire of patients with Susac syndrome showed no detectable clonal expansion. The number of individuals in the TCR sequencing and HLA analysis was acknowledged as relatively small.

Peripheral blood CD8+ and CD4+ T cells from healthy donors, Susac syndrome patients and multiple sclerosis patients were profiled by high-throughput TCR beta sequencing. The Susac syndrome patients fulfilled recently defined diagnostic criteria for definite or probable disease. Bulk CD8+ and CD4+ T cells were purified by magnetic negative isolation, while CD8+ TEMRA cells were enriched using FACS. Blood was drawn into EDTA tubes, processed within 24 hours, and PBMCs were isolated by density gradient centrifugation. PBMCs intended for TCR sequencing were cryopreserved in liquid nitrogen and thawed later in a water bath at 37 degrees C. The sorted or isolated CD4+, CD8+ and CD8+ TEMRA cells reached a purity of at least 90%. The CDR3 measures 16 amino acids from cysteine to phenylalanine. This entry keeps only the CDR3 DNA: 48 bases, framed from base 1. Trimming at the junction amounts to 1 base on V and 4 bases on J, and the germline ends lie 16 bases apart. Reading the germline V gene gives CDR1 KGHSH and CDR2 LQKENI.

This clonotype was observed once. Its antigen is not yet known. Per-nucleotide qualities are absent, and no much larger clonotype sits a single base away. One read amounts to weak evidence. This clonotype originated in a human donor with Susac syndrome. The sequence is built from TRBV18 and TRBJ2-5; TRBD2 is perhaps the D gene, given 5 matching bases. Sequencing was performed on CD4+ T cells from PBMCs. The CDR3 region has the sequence CASSPRSPGGTETQYF. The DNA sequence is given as TGTGCCAGCTCACCACGTTCCCCCGGAGGCACAGAGACCCAGTACTTC.